This T cell receptor (beta chain) was recovered during a study of T-cell memory formation after mild COVID-19. J was trimmed by 7 bases and V by 5 bases; bases with no gene match: 7. The CDR3 is made up of 14 amino acids. The germline CDR1 and CDR2 sequences are SGHVS and FQNEAQ. Each CDR3 protein is one row after TCRdb ran MiXCR on the 5' RACE reads. Of around 140,000 distinct CDR3 sequences listed, about a fifth were seen once; the top ten hold over 2%. This TCR was sampled from an adult woman who had mild COVID-19 (a few samples of this study predate the infection). Cell type and time point are not known. What was sequenced was PBMCs or a T cell subset sorted from them (not recorded which). The chain recombines TRBV7-8 with TRBJ1-2; 10 bases are a match to TRBD1. CDR3 residues: CASSPDRTGGGYTF. For the CDR3, the DNA is TGTGCCAGCAGCCCGGACAGGACAGGGGGTGGCTACACCTTC. Looking up the rest from reference TRBV7-8 and TRBJ1-2 gives the full variable domain: GAGVSQSPRYKVAKRGQDVALRCDPISGHVSLFWYQQALGQGPEFLTYFQNEAQLDKSGLPSDRFFAERPEGSVSTLKIQRTQQEDSAVYLCASSPDRTGGGYTFGSGTRLTVV.